These 3 T cell receptor beta chains were sequenced from one sample in a study of PD-1 blockade in classical Hodgkin lymphoma. Measured with immunoSEQ multiplex PCR; TCRdb has only the in-frame clones, and not every one. The sample lists some 96,000 clones, about nine tenths occurring once. Brentuximab vedotin exposure varied, and every patient relapsed after autologous stem cell transplantation. This specimen consisted of peripheral blood mononuclear cells (PBMCs), obtained at baseline. Receptors originate from a human donor with classical Hodgkin lymphoma.

The V call is TRBV27, the J call TRBJ2-5; TRBD1 aligns across 7 bases. V lost 3 bases and J lost 0; bases outside the gene matches: 4. Germline CDR1 MNHEY, CDR2 SMNVEV (reference sequence). The CDR3 spans 15 residues. In DNA form, the CDR3 reads TGTGCCAGCAGTTTGGGGACAGCGTACCAAGAGACCCAGTACTTC. Translation gives CASSLGTAYQETQYF.

This clone was counted a single time. The chain recombines TRBV9 with TRBJ2-6; D gene unclear. This CDR3 is 17 amino acids long. Trimming cost V 0 bases and J 3 bases, with 13 bases left between them. CDR1 SGDLS and CDR2 YYNGEE come from the germline V gene. The CDR3 DNA sequence: TGTGCCAGCAGCGTAGTCACAGTGGATGGTGGGGCCAACGTCCTGACTTTC. Protein product: CASSVVTVDGGANVLTF.

The chain couples TRBV28 to TRBJ1-1; TRBD1 agrees at 9 bases. The CDR3 has 15 amino acids. V lost 5 bases and J lost 4; bases outside the gene matches: 8. Germline V lookup: CDR1 MDHEN, CDR2 SYDVKM. CDR3 in DNA: TGTGCCAGCAGTGTGCGGACAGGGGTCATCACTGAAGCTTTCTTT. It translates to CASSVRTGVITEAFF.